The clone carrying this T cell receptor (beta chain) was counted between two and nine times. Antigen: not known. The data were taken from a study of beta chain features in type 1 diabetes. Study-wide results and caveats: Type 1 diabetes patients had VDJ junctions that carried fewer insertions and more deletions.

Germline CDR1 is SGHDT and CDR2 is YYEEEE. Trimming shortened V by 0 bases and J by 5 bases, and 12 bases separated the two germline ends. This CDR3 is 14 amino acids long. The entirety of the isolated RNA underwent reverse transcription, so expressed TCRB transcripts were sequenced. Assay: immunoSEQ multiplex PCR; the TCRdb copy retains only in-frame clones and omits some. The repertoire holds around 500,000 clones, with over 9.5% as singletons. The material sequenced was naive CD4+ T cells from blood. The sequence was obtained from a young woman in good health. The rearrangement joins TRBV5-6 to TRBJ2-7; D gene unclear. CDR3 nucleotides: TGTGCCAGCAGCTTGGGGATGCTCCCTGACGAGCAGTACGTC. Protein sequence: CASSLGMLPDEQYV.